These 6 T cell receptor beta chains share one sample of origin, sequenced in a study of blood T cell repertoires in COVID-19. Profiling relied on immunoSEQ multiplex PCR, and the TCRdb table lists in-frame clones only, not all of them. Of almost 400,000 clones listed, about 90% are singletons. Source material: peripheral blood. Receptor source: a woman aged 55-69 years with COVID-19, enrolled during active disease.

This clone has only one observation. The genes are TRBV19 and TRBJ1-5; tentatively, D is TRBD1 (6 bases). Trimming removed 6 bases from V and 2 bases from J, with 11 bases in between. The CDR3 length is 14 residues. Germline V CDR1 and CDR2: LNHDA, SQIVND (reference sequence). The CDR3 region has the DNA TGTGCCAGTAGACAGGGTGAGGGCAATCAGCCCCAGCATTTT. This gives the protein CASRQGEGNQPQHF.

The chain carries TRBV2 and TRBJ1-5; TRBD1 agrees at 9 bases. The length of the CDR3 is 15 residues. CDR1 is SNHLY, CDR2 FYNNEI, per germline. Trimming cost V 6 bases and J 4 bases; bases outside gene matches: 7. As DNA, the CDR3 is TGTGCCAGCAGCTACCTCGACAGGGGGAATCAGCCCCAGCATTTT. Its protein product is CASSYLDRGNQPQHF.

The chain links TRBV18 to TRBJ2-5; TRBD2 is a possible D gene (5 bases). V was pared by 5 bases and J by 1 base, with 8 bases between. The CDR3 has 13 residues. The germline CDR1 and CDR2 sequences are KGHSH and LQKENI. The CDR3 protein is CASSGGLQETQYF. CDR3 in DNA: TGTGCCAGCTCAGGAGGCCTCCAAGAGACCCAGTACTTC.

This clone is a singleton in its sample. The J gene is TRBJ1-2, the V gene TRBV19; 9 bases map to TRBD1. Germline assignment: CDR1 LNHDA and CDR2 SQIVND (reference sequence). This CDR3 region has 15 residues. V gave up 4 bases and J gave up 1 base; unmatched junction bases: 4. This CDR3 is CASSTRDRDNYGYTF. The CDR3 coding sequence is TGTGCCAGTAGTACTCGGGACAGGGATAACTATGGCTACACCTTC.

V gene TRBV27 combines with J gene TRBJ2-2, with 8 bases matching TRBD1. V lost 6 bases, J lost 3 bases, and 6 bases stayed unmatched. CDR1 and CDR2 (germline): MNHEY, SMNVEV (reference sequence). The CDR3 runs 15 residues. The CDR3, as DNA: TGTGCCAGCAGCCCGGACAGGGTCCACACCGGGGAGCTGTTTTTT. Protein sequence: CASSPDRVHTGELFF.

The chain joins TRBV7-2 to TRBJ1-1; D possibly corresponds to TRBD1 (5 bases). With 2 bases removed from V and 1 base from J, the gap between germline ends came to 11 bases. This CDR3 has 15 amino acids. Germline CDR1 reads SGHTA; CDR2 reads FQGNSA. CDR3 bases: TGTGCCAGCAGCTTACGGTGGGGGGGGAACACTGAAGCTTTCTTT. Its translation: CASSLRWGGNTEAFF.